This T cell receptor beta chain stems from a study of shared clonotypes between healthy human individuals. About the research overall: The cohort had a couple of women and a few men, ages 18 to 49.

A deep-level run was used for the assay. The material for each subset, its genomic DNA, was split evenly across several immunoSEQ plates. The data were produced by immunoSEQ multiplex PCR, yet TCRdb's version contains in-frame clones alone and is incomplete. The sample holds more than 400,000 clones, approximately 78% seen once. Genomic DNA came from around 100 million PBMCs in unsorted samples. The CDR3 covers 15 residues. Looked up from germline, CDR1 is KGHSH and CDR2 is LQKENI. V lost 3 bases to trimming and J lost 7 bases, with 19 bases between them. This clonotype was obtained from a woman aged 40 to 50 in good health. Some clones in this sample may be carry-over from other donors' samples. The chain links TRBV18 to TRBJ2-7; tentative D call: TRBD1 (6 bases). Material: PBMCs. The CDR3 sequence is CASSPGNRAQWEQYF. The CDR3 coding sequence is TGTGCCAGCTCACCGGGGAACAGGGCGCAATGGGAGCAGTACTTC.